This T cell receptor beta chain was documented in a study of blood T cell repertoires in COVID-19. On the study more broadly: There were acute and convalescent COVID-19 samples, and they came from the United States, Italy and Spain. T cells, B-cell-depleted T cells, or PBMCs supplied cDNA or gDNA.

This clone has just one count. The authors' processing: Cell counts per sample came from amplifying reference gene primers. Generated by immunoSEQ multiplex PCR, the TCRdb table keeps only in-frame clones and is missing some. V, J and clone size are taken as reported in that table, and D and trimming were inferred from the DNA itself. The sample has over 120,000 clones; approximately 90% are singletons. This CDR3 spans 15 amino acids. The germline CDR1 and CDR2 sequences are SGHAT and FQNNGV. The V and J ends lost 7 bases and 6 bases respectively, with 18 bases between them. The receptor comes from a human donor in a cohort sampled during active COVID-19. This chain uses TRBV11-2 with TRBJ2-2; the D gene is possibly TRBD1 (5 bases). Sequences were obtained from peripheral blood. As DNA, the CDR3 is TGTGCCAGCAAGGGGCCGACCATTGAGGCCGGGGAGCTGTTTTTT. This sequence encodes CASKGPTIEAGELFF.